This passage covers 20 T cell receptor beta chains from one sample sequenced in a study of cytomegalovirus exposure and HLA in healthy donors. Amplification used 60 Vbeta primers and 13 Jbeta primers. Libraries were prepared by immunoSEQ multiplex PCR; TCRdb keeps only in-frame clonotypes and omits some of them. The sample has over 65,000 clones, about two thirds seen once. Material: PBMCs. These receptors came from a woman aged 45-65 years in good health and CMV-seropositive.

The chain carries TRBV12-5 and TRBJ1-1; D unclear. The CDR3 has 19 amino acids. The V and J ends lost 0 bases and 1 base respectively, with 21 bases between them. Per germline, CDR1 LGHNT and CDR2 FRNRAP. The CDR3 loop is CASGLVPGQVAFKNTEAFF. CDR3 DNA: TGTGCTAGTGGTTTGGTACCGGGTCAGGTAGCGTTCAAGAACACTGAAGCTTTCTTT.

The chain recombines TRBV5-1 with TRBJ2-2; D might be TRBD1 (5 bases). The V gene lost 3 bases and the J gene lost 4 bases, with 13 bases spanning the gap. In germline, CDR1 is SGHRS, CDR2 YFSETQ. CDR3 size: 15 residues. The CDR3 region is CASSSWTRRTGELFF. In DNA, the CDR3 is TGCGCCAGCAGCTCCTGGACACGGCGCACCGGGGAGCTGTTTTTT.

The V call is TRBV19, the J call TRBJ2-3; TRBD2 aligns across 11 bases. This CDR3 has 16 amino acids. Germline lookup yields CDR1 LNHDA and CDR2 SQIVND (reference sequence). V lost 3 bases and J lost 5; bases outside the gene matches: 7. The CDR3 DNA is TGTGCCAGTAGTATCCTCACTAGCGGGGGAGGAGATACGCAGTATTTT. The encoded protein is CASSILTSGGGDTQYF.

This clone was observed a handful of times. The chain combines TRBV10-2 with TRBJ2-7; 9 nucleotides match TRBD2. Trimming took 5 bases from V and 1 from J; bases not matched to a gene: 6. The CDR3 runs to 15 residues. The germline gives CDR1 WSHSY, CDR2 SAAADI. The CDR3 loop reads CASSKLAGESYEQYF. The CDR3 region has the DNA TGCGCCAGCAGTAAGTTAGCGGGGGAGTCCTACGAGCAGTACTTC.

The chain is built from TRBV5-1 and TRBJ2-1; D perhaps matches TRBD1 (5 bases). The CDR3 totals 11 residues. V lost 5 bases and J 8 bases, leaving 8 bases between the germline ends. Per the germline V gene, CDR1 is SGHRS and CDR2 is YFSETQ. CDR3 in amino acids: CASRDIYEQFF. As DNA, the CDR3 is TGCGCCAGCAGGGACATCTATGAGCAGTTCTTC.

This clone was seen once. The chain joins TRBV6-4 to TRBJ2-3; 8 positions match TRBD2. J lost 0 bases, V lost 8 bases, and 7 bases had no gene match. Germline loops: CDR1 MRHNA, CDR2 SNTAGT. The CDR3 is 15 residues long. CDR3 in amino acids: CASGVAGTSTDTQYF. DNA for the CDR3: TGTGCCAGCGGAGTAGCGGGGACTAGCACAGATACGCAGTATTTT.

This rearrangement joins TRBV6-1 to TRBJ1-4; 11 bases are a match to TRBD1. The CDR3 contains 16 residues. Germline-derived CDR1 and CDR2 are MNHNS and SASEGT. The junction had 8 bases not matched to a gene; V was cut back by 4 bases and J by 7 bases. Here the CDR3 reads CASSGGQGAKGEKLFF. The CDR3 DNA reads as TGTGCCAGCAGTGGAGGACAGGGGGCGAAGGGTGAAAAACTGTTTTTT.

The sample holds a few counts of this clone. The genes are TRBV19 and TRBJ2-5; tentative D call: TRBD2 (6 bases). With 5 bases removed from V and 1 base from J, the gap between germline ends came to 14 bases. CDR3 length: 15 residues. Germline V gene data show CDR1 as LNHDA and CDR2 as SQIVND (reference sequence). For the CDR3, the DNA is TGTGCCAGTAGTCCCCTCCGGGGGAGCCAAGAGACCCAGTACTTC. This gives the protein CASSPLRGSQETQYF.

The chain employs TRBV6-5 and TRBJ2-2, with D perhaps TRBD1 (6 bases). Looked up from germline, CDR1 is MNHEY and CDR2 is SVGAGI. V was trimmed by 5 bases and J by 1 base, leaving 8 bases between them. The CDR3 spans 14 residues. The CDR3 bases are TGTGCCAGCAGTCTACAGGGGAACACCGGGGAGCTGTTTTTT. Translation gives CASSLQGNTGELFF.

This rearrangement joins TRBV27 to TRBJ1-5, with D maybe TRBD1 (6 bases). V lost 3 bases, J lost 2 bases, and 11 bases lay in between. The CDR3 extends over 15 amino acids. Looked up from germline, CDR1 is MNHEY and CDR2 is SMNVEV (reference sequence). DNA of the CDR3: TGTGCCAGCAGTTTTGGGGGACATGGCAATCAGCCCCAGCATTTT. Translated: CASSFGGHGNQPQHF.

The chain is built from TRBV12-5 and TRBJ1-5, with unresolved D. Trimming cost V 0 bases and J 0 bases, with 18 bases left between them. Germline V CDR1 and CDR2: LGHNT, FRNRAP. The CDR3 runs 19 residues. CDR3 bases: TGTGCTAGTGGTTTGGTAACCCGAGGGTTGTTAAGTAGCAATCAGCCCCAGCATTTT. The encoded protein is CASGLVTRGLLSSNQPQHF.

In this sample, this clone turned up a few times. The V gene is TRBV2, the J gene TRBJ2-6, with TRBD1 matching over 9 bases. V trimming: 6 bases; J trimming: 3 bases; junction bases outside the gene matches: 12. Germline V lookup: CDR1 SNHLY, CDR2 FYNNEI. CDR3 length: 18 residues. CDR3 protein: CASSFGQGPVGGANVLTF. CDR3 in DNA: TGTGCCAGCAGCTTTGGACAGGGGCCTGTCGGTGGGGCCAACGTCCTGACTTTC. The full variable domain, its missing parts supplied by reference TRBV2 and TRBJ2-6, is EPEVTQTPSHQVTQMGQEVILRCVPISNHLYFYWYRQILGQKVEFLVSFYNNEISEKSEIFDDQFSVERPDGSNFTLKIRSTKLEDSAMYFCASSFGQGPVGGANVLTFGAGSRLTVL.

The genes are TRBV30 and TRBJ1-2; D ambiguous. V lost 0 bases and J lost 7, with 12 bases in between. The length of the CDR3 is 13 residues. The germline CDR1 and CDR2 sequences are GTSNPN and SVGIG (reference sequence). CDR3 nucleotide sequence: TGTGCCTGGAGTGTTGCCGGGGAAGGTGGCTACACCTTC. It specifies CAWSVAGEGGYTF.

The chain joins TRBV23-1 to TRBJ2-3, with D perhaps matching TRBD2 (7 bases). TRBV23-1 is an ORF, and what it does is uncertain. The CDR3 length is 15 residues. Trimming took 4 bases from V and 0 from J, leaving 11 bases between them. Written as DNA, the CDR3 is TGCGCCAGCAGTCTTACGGGGGGCAGCACAGATACGCAGTATTTT. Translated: CASSLTGGSTDTQYF.

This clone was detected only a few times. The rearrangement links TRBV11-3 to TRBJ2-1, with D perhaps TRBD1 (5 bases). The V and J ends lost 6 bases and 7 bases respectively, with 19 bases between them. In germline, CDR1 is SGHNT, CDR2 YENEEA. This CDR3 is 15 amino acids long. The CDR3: CASRDPKSDKNEQFF. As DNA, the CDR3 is TGTGCCAGCAGGGATCCAAAGTCGGACAAGAATGAGCAGTTCTTC.

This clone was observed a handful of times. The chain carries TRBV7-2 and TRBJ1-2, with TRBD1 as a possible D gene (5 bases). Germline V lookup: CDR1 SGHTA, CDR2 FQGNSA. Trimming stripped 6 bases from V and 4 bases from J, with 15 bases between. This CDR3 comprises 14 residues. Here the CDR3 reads CASSLSGIGYGYTF. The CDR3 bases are TGTGCCAGCAGTTTATCAGGGATCGGCTATGGCTACACCTTC.

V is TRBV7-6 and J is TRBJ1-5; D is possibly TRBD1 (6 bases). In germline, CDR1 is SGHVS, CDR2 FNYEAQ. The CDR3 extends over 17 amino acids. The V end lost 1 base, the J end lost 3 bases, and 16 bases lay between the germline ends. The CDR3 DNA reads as TGTGCCAGCAGCTTAGGGGGGGGCCACCTGCCCAATCAGCCCCAGCATTTT. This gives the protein CASSLGGGHLPNQPQHF.

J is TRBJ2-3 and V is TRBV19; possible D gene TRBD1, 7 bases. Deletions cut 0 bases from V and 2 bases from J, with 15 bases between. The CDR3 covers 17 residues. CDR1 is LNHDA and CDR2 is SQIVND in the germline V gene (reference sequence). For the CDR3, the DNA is TGTGCCAGTAGTATAGATGCAGGAGGGGGCCCCACAGATACGCAGTATTTT. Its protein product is CASSIDAGGGPTDTQYF.

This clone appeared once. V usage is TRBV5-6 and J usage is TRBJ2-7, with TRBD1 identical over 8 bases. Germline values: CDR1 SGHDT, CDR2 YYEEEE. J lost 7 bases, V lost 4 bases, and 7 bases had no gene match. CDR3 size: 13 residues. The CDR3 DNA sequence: TGTGCCAGCAGCCCGGACAGGGCAGGAGAGCAGTACTTC. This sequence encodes CASSPDRAGEQYF.

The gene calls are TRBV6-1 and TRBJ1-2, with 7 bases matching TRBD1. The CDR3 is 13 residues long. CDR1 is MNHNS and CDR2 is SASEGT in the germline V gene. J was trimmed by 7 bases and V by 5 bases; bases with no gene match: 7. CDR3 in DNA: TGTGCCAGCAGTAAAGACACAGGGGTTGGCTACACCTTC. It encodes CASSKDTGVGYTF.